The next 21 T cell receptor beta chains were all read from a single sample in a study of blood T cell repertoires in COVID-19. TCRdb keeps only in-frame clones here, not all; method: immunoSEQ multiplex PCR. This table has 130,000 to 150,000 clones, around nine tenths appearing once. The sequenced material came from peripheral blood. Receptors were obtained from a middle-aged man with active or convalescent COVID-19.

V gene TRBV9 combines with J gene TRBJ1-4, with 10 bases lining up with TRBD1. Per germline, CDR1 SGDLS and CDR2 YYNGEE. V shed 0 bases, J shed 0 bases, and the junction held 2 bases outside the gene matches. This CDR3 is built from 17 residues. CDR3 sequence reads: CASSVGQGAATNEKLFF. The CDR3 nucleotides are TGTGCCAGCAGCGTAGGACAGGGGGCGGCAACTAATGAAAAACTGTTTTTT.

The genes are TRBV6-5 and TRBJ1-2; 7 bases match TRBD1. J was trimmed by 2 bases and V by 4 bases; bases with no gene match: 1. The CDR3 sequence is 13 residues long. The germline gives CDR1 MNHEY, CDR2 SVGAGI. The CDR3 reads CASSSTGNYGYTF. In DNA form, the CDR3 reads TGTGCCAGCAGTTCGACAGGGAACTATGGCTACACCTTC.

This rearrangement joins TRBV18 to TRBJ2-3; possible D gene TRBD2, 6 bases. There are 15 residues in the CDR3. Germline loops: CDR1 KGHSH, CDR2 LQKENI. V was shortened by 3 bases and J by 1 base, with 11 bases between the two germline ends. CDR3 coding DNA: TGTGCCAGCTCACCTTCGTGGGGGGGCACAGATACGCAGTATTTT. It yields the protein CASSPSWGGTDTQYF.

The chain is built from TRBV12-3 or TRBV12-4 and TRBJ1-4; possible D gene TRBD1, 6 bases. V was shortened by 4 bases and J by 8 bases, with 11 bases between the two germline ends. The CDR3 totals 13 residues. CDR3 amino acids: CASSYGTSEKLFF. The CDR3 nucleotides are TGTGCCAGCAGTTACGGGACATCGGAAAAACTGTTTTTT.

J is TRBJ2-5 and V is TRBV25-1; 9 positions agree with TRBD1. With V trimmed by 6 bases and J by 5 bases, 13 bases remained unmatched. Germline CDR1 is MGHDK and CDR2 is SYGVNS. The CDR3 totals 16 residues. The chain's CDR3 is CASSSGQGLGGETQYF. The CDR3 DNA reads TGTGCCAGCAGCAGTGGACAGGGGTTGGGTGGGGAGACCCAGTACTTC.

This chain uses TRBV7-9 with TRBJ2-5; tentatively, D is TRBD2 (6 bases). V gave up 7 bases and J gave up 5 bases, with 14 bases separating them. This CDR3 has 13 amino acids. CDR1 SEHNR and CDR2 FQNEAQ come from the germline V gene (reference sequence). CDR3 region: CASINGGLETQYF. CDR3 DNA: TGTGCCAGCATCAATGGAGGGTTGGAGACCCAGTACTTC. The full variable domain, in which reference TRBV7-9 and TRBJ2-5 provide the parts outside the CDR3, is DTGVSQNPRHKITKRGQNVTFRCDPISEHNRLYWYRQTLGQGPEFLTYFQNEAQLEKSRLLSDRFSAERPKGSFSTLEIQRTEQGDSAMYLCASINGGLETQYFGPGTRLLVL.

J is TRBJ2-3 and V is TRBV7-9; D unresolved. In germline, CDR1 is SEHNR, CDR2 FQNEAQ (reference sequence). The V end lost 5 bases, the J end lost 0 bases, and 12 bases lay between the germline ends. This CDR3 comprises 15 residues. The CDR3 nucleotides are TGTGCCAGCAGCCCCCAACAATCTAGCACAGATACGCAGTATTTT. It encodes CASSPQQSSTDTQYF.

The chain couples TRBV10-3 to TRBJ1-2, with 10 bases identical to TRBD1. Germline V gene data show CDR1 as ENHRY and CDR2 as SYGVKD. J gave up 8 bases and V 6 bases, and 3 bases lay outside the gene matches. The CDR3 runs to 12 residues. The DNA of the CDR3 is TGTGCCATCAGGGGACAGGGGAACGGCTACACCTTC. It codes for CAIRGQGNGYTF.

The chain carries TRBV11-2 and TRBJ2-7; 7 bases are a match to TRBD2. In germline, CDR1 is SGHAT, CDR2 FQNNGV. This CDR3 has 14 residues. Trimming took 3 bases from V and 2 from J; bases not matched to a gene: 4. DNA of the CDR3: TGTGCCAGCAGCTTCATAGGACTAGCCTACGAGCAGTACTTC. Protein sequence: CASSFIGLAYEQYF. Complete variable domain (other parts from reference TRBV11-2 and TRBJ2-7): EAGVAQSPRYKIIEKRQSVAFWCNPISGHATLYWYQQILGQGPKLLIQFQNNGVVDDSQLPKDRFSAERLKGVDSTLKIQPAKLEDSAVYLCASSFIGLAYEQYFGPGTRLTVT.

This clone was recorded once. The chain uses TRBV5-5 and TRBJ1-1; D is perhaps TRBD1 (5 bases). This CDR3 spans 15 amino acids. The V end lost 5 bases, the J end lost 4 bases, and 18 bases lay between the germline ends. Germline-derived CDR1 and CDR2 are SGHKS and YYEKEE (reference sequence). CDR3 sequence: CASSTVGGEVTEAFF. The CDR3 DNA is TGTGCCAGCAGTACCGTCGGGGGGGAAGTCACTGAAGCTTTCTTT.

This clone was detected a few times. The chain couples TRBV14 to TRBJ2-2; 12 nucleotides line up with TRBD2. V dropped 4 bases and J dropped 7; count of bases not matched to a gene: 4. The CDR3 is 15 residues long. Germline CDR1 is SGHDN and CDR2 is FVKESK. The CDR3 bases are TGTGCCAGCAGCCCGACTAGCGGGAGCGGCGGGGAGCTGTTTTTT. This encodes CASSPTSGSGGELFF.

The CDR3 spells CAISEKQAGGPGNEQFF. CDR3 nucleotides: TGTGCCATCAGTGAGAAGCAAGCGGGAGGGCCGGGGAATGAGCAGTTCTTC. V is TRBV10-3 and J is TRBJ2-1, with 10 bases fitting TRBD2. V dropped 2 bases and J dropped 7; count of bases not matched to a gene: 11. There are 17 residues in the CDR3. CDR1 is ENHRY, CDR2 SYGVKD, per germline.

This sequence joins TRBV28 and TRBJ2-7; D unresolved. Deletions cut 6 bases from V and 3 bases from J, with 12 bases between. The germline V gene encodes CDR1 MDHEN and CDR2 SYDVKM. This CDR3 is 13 amino acids long. In nucleotides, the CDR3 is TGTGCCAGCAGGGCCGTGGCAGTCTACGAGCAGTACTTC. Amino acids: CASRAVAVYEQYF.

This clone has only one observation. This chain connects TRBV7-3 to TRBJ2-2, with a possible D match to TRBD2 (6 bases). Trimming stripped 0 bases from V and 0 bases from J, with 8 bases between. This CDR3 spans 16 amino acids. Germline V gene lookup returns CDR1 SGHTA and CDR2 FQGTGA. The CDR3, as DNA: TGTGCCAGCAGCTTAACCGGGAGTCCGAACACCGGGGAGCTGTTTTTT. Protein product: CASSLTGSPNTGELFF. Full variable domain (remainder filled in from reference TRBV7-3 and TRBJ2-2): GAGVSQTPSNKVTEKGKYVELRCDPISGHTALYWYRQSLGQGPEFLIYFQGTGAADDSGLPNDRFFAVRPEGSVSTLKIQRTERGDSAVYLCASSLTGSPNTGELFFGEGSRLTVL.

V gene TRBV30 combines with J gene TRBJ1-4; D perhaps matches TRBD1 (5 bases). The CDR3 is 14 amino acids. Germline-derived CDR1 and CDR2 are GTSNPN and SVGIG (reference sequence). Trimming cost V 3 bases and J 8 bases, with 16 bases left between them. CDR3 loop: CAWSPPGSGEKLFF. CDR3 DNA: TGTGCCTGGAGCCCACCAGGGTCAGGGGAAAAACTGTTTTTT.

The chain couples TRBV28 to TRBJ1-2; D not certain. Germline CDR1 MDHEN, CDR2 SYDVKM. The V and J ends lost 4 bases and 1 base respectively, with 4 bases between them. This CDR3 has 12 amino acids. The DNA of the CDR3 is TGTGCCAGCAGTTACTATAACTATGGCTACACCTTC. Translated: CASSYYNYGYTF.

This chain connects TRBV3-1 (or the pseudogene TRBV3-2) to TRBJ1-6, with 10 bases that match TRBD1. Germline V gives CDR1 LGHDT, CDR2 YNNKEL (reference sequence). V lost 6 bases to trimming and J lost 13 bases; unmatched junction nucleotides: 12. The CDR3 contains 15 residues. The CDR3 sequence is CASRKTGTGEFPLHF. CDR3 DNA sequence: TGTGCCAGCAGGAAGACGGGGACAGGGGAATTTCCCCTCCACTTT.

The chain carries TRBV6-2 or TRBV6-3 and TRBJ2-7; TRBD1 is a possible D gene (6 bases). This CDR3 has 16 residues. Trimming stripped 5 bases from V and 6 bases from J, with 23 bases between. The germline V gene has CDR1 MNHEY and CDR2 SVGEGT. CDR3 nucleotides: TGTGCCAGCAGTCCCCAGACAAGGGCAGGGGTTCGCGAGCAGTACTTC. Its protein product is CASSPQTRAGVREQYF.

CDR3 amino acids: CASSSQGHEQFF. CDR3 nucleotide sequence: TGTGCCAGCAGTTCTCAGGGTCATGAGCAGTTCTTC. The genes are TRBV6-2 or TRBV6-3 and TRBJ2-1; D is possibly TRBD1 (5 bases). The CDR3 totals 12 residues. Germline assignment: CDR1 MNHEY and CDR2 SVGEGT. The V gene lost 4 bases and the J gene lost 8 bases, with 9 bases spanning the gap.

This rearrangement joins TRBV27 to TRBJ1-3; the D gene is possibly TRBD1 (6 bases). Per germline, CDR1 MNHEY and CDR2 SMNVEV (reference sequence). Trimming cost V 0 bases and J 5 bases, with 8 bases left between them. The CDR3 is 14 residues long. CDR3 in DNA: TGTGCCAGCAGTTTATCACAGGGAAGAAACACCATATATTTT. It translates to CASSLSQGRNTIYF.

The rearrangement uses TRBV5-1 and TRBJ1-5; D unclear. Trimming removed 0 bases from V and 5 bases from J, with 6 bases in between. CDR1 and CDR2 (germline): SGHRS, YFSETQ. CDR3 size: 13 residues. In DNA form, the CDR3 reads TGCGCCAGCAGCTTGGGCGGGGATCAGCCCCAGCATTTT. Its protein is CASSLGGDQPQHF. The full variable domain, in which reference TRBV5-1 and TRBJ1-5 provide the parts outside the CDR3, is KAGVTQTPRYLIKTRGQQVTLSCSPISGHRSVSWYQQTPGQGLQFLFEYFSETQRNKGNFPGRFSGRQFSNSRSEMNVSTLELGDSALYLCASSLGGDQPQHFGDGTRLSIL.